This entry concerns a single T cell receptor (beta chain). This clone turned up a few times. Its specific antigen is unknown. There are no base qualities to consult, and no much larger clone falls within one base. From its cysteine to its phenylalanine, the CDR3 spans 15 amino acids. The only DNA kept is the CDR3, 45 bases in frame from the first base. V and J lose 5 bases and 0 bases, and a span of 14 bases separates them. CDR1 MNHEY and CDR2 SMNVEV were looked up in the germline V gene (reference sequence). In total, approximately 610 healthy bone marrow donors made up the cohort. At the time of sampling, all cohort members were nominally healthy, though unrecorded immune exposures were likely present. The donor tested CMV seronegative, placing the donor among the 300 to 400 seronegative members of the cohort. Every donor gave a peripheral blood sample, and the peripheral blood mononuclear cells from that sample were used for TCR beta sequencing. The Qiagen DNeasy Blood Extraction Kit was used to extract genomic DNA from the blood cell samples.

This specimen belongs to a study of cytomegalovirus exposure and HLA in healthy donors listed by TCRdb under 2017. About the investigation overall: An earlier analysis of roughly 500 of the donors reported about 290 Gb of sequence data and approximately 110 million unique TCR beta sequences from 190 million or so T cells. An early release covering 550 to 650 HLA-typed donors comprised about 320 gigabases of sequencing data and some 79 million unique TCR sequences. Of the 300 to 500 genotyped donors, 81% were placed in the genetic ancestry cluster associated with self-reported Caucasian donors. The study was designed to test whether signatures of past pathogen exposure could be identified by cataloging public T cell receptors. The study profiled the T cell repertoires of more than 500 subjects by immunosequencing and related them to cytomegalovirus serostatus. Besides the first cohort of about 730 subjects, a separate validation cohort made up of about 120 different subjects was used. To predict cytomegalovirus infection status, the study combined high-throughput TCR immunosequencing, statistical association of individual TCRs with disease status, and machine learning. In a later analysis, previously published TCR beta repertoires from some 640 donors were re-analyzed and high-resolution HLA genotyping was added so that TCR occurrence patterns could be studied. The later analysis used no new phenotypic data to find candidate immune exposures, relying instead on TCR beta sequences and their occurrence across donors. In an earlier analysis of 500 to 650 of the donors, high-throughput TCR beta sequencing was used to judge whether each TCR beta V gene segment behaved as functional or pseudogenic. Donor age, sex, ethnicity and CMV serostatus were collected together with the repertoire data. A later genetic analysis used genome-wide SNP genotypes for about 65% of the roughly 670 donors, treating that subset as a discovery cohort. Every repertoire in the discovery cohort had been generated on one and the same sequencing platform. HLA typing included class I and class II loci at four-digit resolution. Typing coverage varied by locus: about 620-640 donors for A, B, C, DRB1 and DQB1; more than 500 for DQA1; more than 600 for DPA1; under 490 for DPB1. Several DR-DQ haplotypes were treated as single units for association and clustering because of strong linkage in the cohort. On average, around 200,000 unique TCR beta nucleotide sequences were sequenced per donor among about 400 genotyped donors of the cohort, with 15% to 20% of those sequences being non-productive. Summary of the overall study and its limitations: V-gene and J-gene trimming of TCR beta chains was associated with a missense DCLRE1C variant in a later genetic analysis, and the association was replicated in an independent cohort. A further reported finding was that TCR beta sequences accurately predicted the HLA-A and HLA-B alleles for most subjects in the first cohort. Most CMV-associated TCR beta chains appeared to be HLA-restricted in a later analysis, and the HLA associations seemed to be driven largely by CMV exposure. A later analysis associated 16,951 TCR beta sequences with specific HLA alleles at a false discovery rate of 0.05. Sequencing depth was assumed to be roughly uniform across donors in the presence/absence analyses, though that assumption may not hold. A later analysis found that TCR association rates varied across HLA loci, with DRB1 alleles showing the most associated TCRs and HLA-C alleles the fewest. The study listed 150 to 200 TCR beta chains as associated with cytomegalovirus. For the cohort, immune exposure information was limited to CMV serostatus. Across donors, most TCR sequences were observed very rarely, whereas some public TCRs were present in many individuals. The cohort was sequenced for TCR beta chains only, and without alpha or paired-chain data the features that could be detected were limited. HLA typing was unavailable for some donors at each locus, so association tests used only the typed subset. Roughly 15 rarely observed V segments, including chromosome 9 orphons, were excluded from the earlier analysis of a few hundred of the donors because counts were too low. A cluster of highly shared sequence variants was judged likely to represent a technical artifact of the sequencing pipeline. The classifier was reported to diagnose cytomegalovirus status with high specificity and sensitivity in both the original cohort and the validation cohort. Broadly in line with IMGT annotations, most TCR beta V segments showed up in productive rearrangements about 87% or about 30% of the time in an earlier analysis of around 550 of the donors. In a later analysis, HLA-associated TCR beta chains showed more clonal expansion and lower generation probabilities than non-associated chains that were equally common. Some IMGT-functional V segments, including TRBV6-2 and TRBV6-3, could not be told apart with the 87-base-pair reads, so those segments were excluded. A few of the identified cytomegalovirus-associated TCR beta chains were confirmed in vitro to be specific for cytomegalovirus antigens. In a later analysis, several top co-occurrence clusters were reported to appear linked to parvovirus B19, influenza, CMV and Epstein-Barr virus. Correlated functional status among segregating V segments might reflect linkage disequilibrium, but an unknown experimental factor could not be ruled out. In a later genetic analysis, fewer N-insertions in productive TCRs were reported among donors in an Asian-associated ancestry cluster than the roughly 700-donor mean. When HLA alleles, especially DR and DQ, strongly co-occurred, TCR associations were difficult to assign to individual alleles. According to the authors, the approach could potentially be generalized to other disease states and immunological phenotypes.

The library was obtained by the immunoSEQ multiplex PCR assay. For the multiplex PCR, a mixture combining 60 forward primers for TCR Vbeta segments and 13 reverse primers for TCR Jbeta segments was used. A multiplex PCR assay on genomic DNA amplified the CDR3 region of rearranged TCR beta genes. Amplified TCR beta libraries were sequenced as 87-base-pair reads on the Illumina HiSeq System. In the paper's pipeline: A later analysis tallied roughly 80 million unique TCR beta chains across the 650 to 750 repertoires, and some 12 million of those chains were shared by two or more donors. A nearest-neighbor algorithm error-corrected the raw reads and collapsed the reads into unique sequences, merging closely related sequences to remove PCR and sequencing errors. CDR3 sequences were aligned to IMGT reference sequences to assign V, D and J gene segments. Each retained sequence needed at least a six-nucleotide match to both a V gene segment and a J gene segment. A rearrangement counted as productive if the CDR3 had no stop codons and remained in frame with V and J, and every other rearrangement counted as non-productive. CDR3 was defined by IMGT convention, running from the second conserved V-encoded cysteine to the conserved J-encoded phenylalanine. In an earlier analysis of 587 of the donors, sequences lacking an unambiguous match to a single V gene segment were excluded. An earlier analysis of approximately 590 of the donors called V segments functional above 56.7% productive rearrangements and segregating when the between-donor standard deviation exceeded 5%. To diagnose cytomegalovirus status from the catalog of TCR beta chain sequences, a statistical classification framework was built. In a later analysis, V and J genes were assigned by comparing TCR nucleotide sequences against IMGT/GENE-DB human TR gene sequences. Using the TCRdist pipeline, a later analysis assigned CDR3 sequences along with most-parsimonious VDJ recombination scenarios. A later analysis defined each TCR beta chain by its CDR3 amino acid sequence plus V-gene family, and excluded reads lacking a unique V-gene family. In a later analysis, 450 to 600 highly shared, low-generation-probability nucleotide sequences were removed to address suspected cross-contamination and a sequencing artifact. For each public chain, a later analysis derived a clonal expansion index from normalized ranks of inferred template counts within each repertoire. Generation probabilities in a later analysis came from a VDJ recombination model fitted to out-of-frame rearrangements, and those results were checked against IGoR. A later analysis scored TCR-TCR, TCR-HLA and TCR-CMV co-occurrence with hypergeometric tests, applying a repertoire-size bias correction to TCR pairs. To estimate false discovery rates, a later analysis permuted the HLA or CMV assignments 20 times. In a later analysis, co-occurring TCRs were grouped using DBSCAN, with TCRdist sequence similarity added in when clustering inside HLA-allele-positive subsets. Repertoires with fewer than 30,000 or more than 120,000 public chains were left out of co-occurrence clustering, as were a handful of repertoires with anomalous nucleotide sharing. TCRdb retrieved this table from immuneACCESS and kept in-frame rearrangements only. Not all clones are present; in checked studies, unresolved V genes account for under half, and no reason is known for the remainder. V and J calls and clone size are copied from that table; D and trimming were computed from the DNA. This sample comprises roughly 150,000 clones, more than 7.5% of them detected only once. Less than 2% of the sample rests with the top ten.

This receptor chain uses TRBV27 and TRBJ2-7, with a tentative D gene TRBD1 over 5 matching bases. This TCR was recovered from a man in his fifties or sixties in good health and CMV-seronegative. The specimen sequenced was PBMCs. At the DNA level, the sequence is TGTGCCAGCAGTCTACAGGACCCGGTCTCCTACGAGCAGTACTTC. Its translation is CASSLQDPVSYEQYF.